This T cell receptor beta chain was profiled in a study of tumor-infiltrating lymphocytes in primary liver carcinoma. Study context: The patients had histopathologically diagnosed primary liver carcinoma, and their disease was treated by surgical resection.

Study conclusions and caveats: Lower overlap was observed for tumor-adjacent and tumor-blood pairs relative to tumor region pairs.

This clonotype appeared a few times. Its antigen is as yet unknown. Unsorted whole blood yielded the blood RNA, and germline DNA was also extracted. Germline CDR1 SEHNR, CDR2 FQNEAQ (reference sequence). V lost 3 bases to trimming and J lost 12 bases, with 11 bases between them. This CDR3 contains 11 residues. Total RNA (approximately 500 ng) served as template for TCR beta cDNA synthesis primed by a constant-region primer. Generation of the TCR beta libraries relied on three nested multiplex PCR rounds using slightly modified ARM-PCR. Researchers ran the first two PCR rounds for around 10 cycles each with TRBV1-TRBV30 forward primers and a C-beta reverse primer. MiXCR, applied by TCRdb to the multiplex PCR reads, yields one record per CDR3 protein. The sample includes about 180,000 distinct CDR3 sequences, 60% seen only once; the top ten take around 68%.

This TCR came from a man aged 40-49 years with primary liver carcinoma and hepatitis B virus infection. The rearrangement uses TRBV7-9 and TRBJ1-1; no clear D gene. The sample taken for sequencing was peripheral blood. This CDR3 is CASSLGVLPFF. The CDR3 DNA reads TGTGCCAGCAGCTTGGGCGTCTTGCCTTTCTTT.